This T cell receptor beta chain was captured in a study of blood T cell repertoires in COVID-19. Germline CDR1 DFQATT, CDR2 SNEGSKA (reference sequence). The CDR3 is 13 amino acids. Trimming shortened V by 3 bases and J by 0 bases, and 8 bases separated the two germline ends. Data came from immunoSEQ multiplex PCR; TCRdb stores just in-frame clones and leaves some out. Here the sample spans some 250,000 clones, around 80% being singletons. The sequenced material came from peripheral blood. The chain recombines TRBV20-1 with TRBJ1-1; no clear D. This TCR was recovered from a man aged 40-50 years with acute or convalescent COVID-19. The CDR3 sequence: CSASANMNTEAFF. The CDR3 DNA sequence: TGCAGTGCTAGTGCCAACATGAACACTGAAGCTTTCTTT.